The 26 T cell receptor beta chains presented below share a single source sample, sequenced in a study of blood T cell repertoires in COVID-19. Here immunoSEQ multiplex PCR was the method, and the copy in TCRdb shows in-frame clones only, minus some. The sample has approximately 270,000 clones, approximately 90% seen once. Material: PBMCs or T cells enriched from blood (not recorded which). These receptors all come from a man aged 35-49 years who had recovered from COVID-19.

This chain links TRBV30 with TRBJ1-2; no definite D call. Trimming pared 0 bases from V and 6 bases from J, leaving 11 bases between. Germline CDR1 reads GTSNPN; CDR2 reads SVGIG (reference sequence). The CDR3 runs to 13 residues. CDR3 amino acids: CAWSVRTANGYTF. CDR3 nucleotides: TGTGCCTGGAGTGTAAGGACTGCTAATGGCTACACCTTC.

The V and J genes are TRBV3-1 (or the pseudogene TRBV3-2) and TRBJ2-5; D possibly corresponds to TRBD1 (6 bases). Germline assignment: CDR1 LGHDT and CDR2 YNNKEL (reference sequence). Trimming left V 4 bases short and J 0 bases short, with 15 bases between. The CDR3 consists of 16 residues. The CDR3 region is CASSPGDIRYQETQYF. The CDR3 DNA sequence: TGTGCCAGCAGCCCAGGGGACATCCGGTACCAAGAGACCCAGTACTTC.

The rearrangement joins TRBV3-1 (or the pseudogene TRBV3-2) to TRBJ2-1; D is ambiguous. Trimming left V 3 bases short and J 15 bases short, with 18 bases between. The CDR3 extends over 13 amino acids. Looked up from germline, CDR1 is LGHDT and CDR2 is YNNKEL (reference sequence). The CDR3 DNA sequence: TGTGCCAGCAGCCACCGCCGAGGCTTCGATGCGTTCTTC. Translated: CASSHRRGFDAFF.

The chain couples TRBV19 to TRBJ1-5, with a tentative D call TRBD1 (6 bases). V lost 5 bases, J lost 3 bases, and 11 bases lay in between. CDR3 length: 14 amino acids. Looked up from germline, CDR1 is LNHDA and CDR2 is SQIVND (reference sequence). CDR3 in amino acids: CASSDRSDNQPQHF. In DNA form, the CDR3 reads TGTGCCAGTAGTGACAGGTCCGACAATCAGCCCCAGCATTTT. Full variable domain (outside the CDR3, taken from reference TRBV19 and TRBJ1-5): DGGITQSPKYLFRKEGQNVTLSCEQNLNHDAMYWYRQDPGQGLRLIYYSQIVNDFQKGDIAEGYSVSREKKESFPLTVTSAQKNPTAFYLCASSDRSDNQPQHFGDGTRLSIL.

This clone is a singleton in its sample. The chain joins TRBV6-5 to TRBJ2-1; D remains unclear. The length of the CDR3 is 13 residues. V was pared by 4 bases and J by 4 bases, with 8 bases between. Germline lookup yields CDR1 MNHEY and CDR2 SVGAGI. CDR3 protein: CASSSIEYNEQFF. CDR3 sequence (DNA): TGTGCCAGCAGTTCGATCGAGTACAATGAGCAGTTCTTC.

The V call is TRBV15, the J call TRBJ2-7, with TRBD1 as a possible D gene (6 bases). CDR1 and CDR2 from the germline V gene are LNHNV and YYDKDF (reference sequence). V was cut by 0 bases and J by 6 bases, with 15 bases left in between. The CDR3 sequence is 15 residues long. The CDR3, as DNA: TGTGCCACCAGCAGAGAACACAGGGAATTTCCCGAGCAGTACTTC. Residues: CATSREHREFPEQYF.

This clone was seen just once. The DNA of the CDR3 is TGTGCCTGGGGTACCGGGATTACCGATCAGCCCCAGCATTTT. It translates to CAWGTGITDQPQHF. The chain couples TRBV30 to TRBJ1-5; D unclear. Germline V CDR1 and CDR2: GTSNPN, SVGIG (reference sequence). V was pared by 5 bases and J by 5 bases, with 16 bases between. This CDR3 is 14 amino acids long.

V is TRBV28 and J is TRBJ2-1; TRBD2 matches at 15 bases. The CDR3 spans 17 residues. V gave up 5 bases and J gave up 7 bases; unmatched junction bases: 9. CDR1 and CDR2 from the germline V gene are MDHEN and SYDVKM. The CDR3 nucleotides read TGTGCCAGCAGTGATTGGACTAGCGGGAGGGCCGGGAATGAGCAGTTCTTC. Amino acids: CASSDWTSGRAGNEQFF.

The chain links TRBV3-1 (or the pseudogene TRBV3-2) to TRBJ1-5, with D possibly being TRBD1 (6 bases). Germline lookup yields CDR1 LGHDT and CDR2 YNNKEL (reference sequence). Trimming cost V 1 base and J 4 bases, with 8 bases left between them. This CDR3 contains 14 residues. Here the CDR3 DNA reads TGTGCCAGCAGCCAAGTGACAGGAAATCAGCCCCAGCATTTT. It is translated as CASSQVTGNQPQHF.

This chain connects TRBV6-6 to TRBJ1-2; a weak D match, TRBD1 (6 bases). Trimming shortened V by 8 bases and J by 5 bases, and 18 bases separated the two germline ends. The length of the CDR3 is 14 residues. CDR1 and CDR2 (germline): MNHNY, SVGAGI (reference sequence). The CDR3: CASLVAQGSYGYTF. The CDR3 DNA reads TGTGCCAGCTTGGTCGCACAGGGAAGTTATGGCTACACCTTC.

This clone was counted only a few times. The V gene is TRBV7-2, the J gene TRBJ1-2, with D perhaps matching TRBD1 (6 bases). CDR1 is SGHTA, CDR2 FQGNSA, per germline. V was cut by 5 bases and J by 6 bases, with 19 bases left in between. The CDR3 contains 15 residues. CDR3 in amino acids: CASSPMGGAVDGYTF. In nucleotides, the CDR3 is TGTGCCAGCAGCCCTATGGGGGGGGCGGTTGATGGCTACACCTTC.

The chain recombines TRBV21-1 with TRBJ2-5; the table's TRBD2 call for D was not verified on the DNA. TRBV21-1 is labeled a pseudogene. This CDR3 comprises 18 residues. CDR3 DNA sequence: TGTGCCAGCAGCTGGACTAGCGGGGGCCGAAGTTCTCAAGAGACCCAGTACTTC. This encodes CASSWTSGGRSSQETQYF.

The chain recombines TRBV6-2 or TRBV6-3 with TRBJ1-1; D may be TRBD1 (6 bases). The ends were cut back, 1 base at V and 11 bases at J, with 14 bases in the middle. Germline-derived CDR1 and CDR2 are MNHEY and SVGEGT. The CDR3 covers 13 residues. The DNA of the CDR3 is TGTGCCAGCAGTTACTTTATCCAGGGGACGGCTTTCTTT. It yields the protein CASSYFIQGTAFF.

The chain links TRBV3-1 (or the pseudogene TRBV3-2) to TRBJ2-1; 8 nucleotides line up with TRBD2. This CDR3 spans 15 amino acids. Germline assignment: CDR1 LGHDT and CDR2 YNNKEL (reference sequence). V trimming: 1 base; J trimming: 4 bases; junction bases outside the gene matches: 3. CDR3 protein: CASSQASGLYNEQFF. Written as DNA, the CDR3 is TGTGCCAGCAGCCAAGCTAGCGGGCTATACAATGAGCAGTTCTTC.

DNA of the CDR3: TGCGCCAGCAGCTTGGCCGGGACAGCTAACACTGAAGCTTTCTTT. It specifies CASSLAGTANTEAFF. The chain carries TRBV5-1 and TRBJ1-1; 7 bases are a match to TRBD1. Germline CDR1 and CDR2: SGHRS and YFSETQ. Trimming at V came to 0 bases and at J to 2 bases, leaving 4 bases not matched to a gene. The CDR3 runs to 15 residues.

Only one count was recorded for this clone. This CDR3 is CATSGPPEPLRGRYSGTEAFF. CDR3 coding DNA: TGTGCCACCAGCGGACCACCCGAACCCCTCAGGGGGCGGTATAGTGGGACTGAAGCTTTCTTT. The chain recombines TRBV15 with TRBJ1-1; 8 bases are shared with TRBD1. This CDR3 has 21 amino acids. Germline trimming cut 5 bases from V and 5 bases from J; bases unmatched to any gene: 28. The germline CDR1 and CDR2 sequences are LNHNV and YYDKDF (reference sequence). Supplemented by reference TRBV15 and TRBJ1-1, the full variable domain reads DAMVIQNPRYQVTQFGKPVTLSCSQTLNHNVMYWYQQKSSQAPKLLFHYYDKDFNNEADTPDNFQSRRPNTSFCFLDIRSPGLGDTAMYLCATSGPPEPLRGRYSGTEAFFGQGTRLTVV.

This clone was seen only once. The chain links TRBV7-9 to TRBJ2-7; D is perhaps TRBD2 (6 bases). Per the germline V gene, CDR1 is SEHNR and CDR2 is FQNEAQ (reference sequence). The CDR3 is 16 residues long. Between the trimmed V and J ends, which lost 5 bases and 3 bases, there was a span of 20 bases. DNA for the CDR3: TGTGCCAGCAGCCGAGCTCCGGGGGTGGGAGTCTACGAGCAGTACTTC. Translating it yields CASSRAPGVGVYEQYF.

As concerns this clone: Germline is not matched at one junction end, which may reflect a read error. The rearrangement links TRBV6-4 to TRBJ2-7; weak D call: TRBD1 (6 bases). This CDR3 is built from 10 residues. Germline CDR1 reads MRHNA; CDR2 reads SNTAGT. The CDR3 protein is CASSDPRRGF. The DNA for the CDR3 is TGTGCCAGCAGTGACCCCCGCAGGGGCTTC.

This chain joins TRBV10-3 and TRBJ2-3; TRBD2 matches 15 bases. This CDR3 spans 16 amino acids. CDR1 is ENHRY, CDR2 SYGVKD, per germline. V lost 4 bases and J lost 5; bases outside the gene matches: 4. In DNA, the CDR3 is TGTGCCATCAGTGGGACTAGCGGGGGGGCAGGAGATACGCAGTATTTT. It encodes CAISGTSGGAGDTQYF.

The chain combines TRBV10-3 with TRBJ2-7; 8 nucleotides line up with TRBD2. Germline lookup yields CDR1 ENHRY and CDR2 SYGVKD. V gave up 4 bases and J gave up 3 bases; unmatched junction bases: 5. The CDR3 has 14 amino acids. CDR3 in DNA: TGTGCCATCAGTGTGGTAGCGGGAAGCTACGAGCAGTACTTC. Encoded protein: CAISVVAGSYEQYF.

The chain is built from TRBV5-6 and TRBJ2-7; TRBD1 matches at 8 bases. This CDR3 is 14 amino acids long. Trimming at V came to 4 bases and at J to 7 bases, leaving 10 bases not matched to a gene. CDR1 and CDR2 from the germline V gene are SGHDT and YYEEEE. CDR3 sequence: CASSLTTGVDEQYF. CDR3 DNA sequence: TGTGCCAGCAGCCTCACGACAGGGGTGGATGAGCAGTACTTC.

This clone has only a few counts. The chain couples TRBV2 to TRBJ2-1; no clear D gene. Trimming shortened V by 8 bases and J by 0 bases, and 11 bases separated the two germline ends. The CDR3 totals 14 residues. Germline CDR1 reads SNHLY; CDR2 reads FYNNEI. The CDR3 nucleotides read TGTGCCAGCGGTCAGGCCTCCTCCTACAATGAGCAGTTCTTC. Amino acids: CASGQASSYNEQFF.

The chain is built from TRBV5-1 and TRBJ2-5, with D possibly matching TRBD2 (6 bases). V was trimmed by 0 bases and J by 3 bases, leaving 12 bases between them. Germline V gene lookup returns CDR1 SGHRS and CDR2 YFSETQ. This CDR3 is built from 15 residues. For the CDR3, the DNA is TGCGCCAGCAGCTTGGCAAGACTAGTCGAAGAGACCCAGTACTTC. It codes for CASSLARLVEETQYF.

The count of this clone is one. The J gene is TRBJ1-1, the V gene TRBV25-1, with 7 bases fitting TRBD1. With 6 bases clipped from V and 1 base from J, the junction kept 11 bases outside the gene matches. The CDR3 covers 16 residues. CDR1 and CDR2 (germline): MGHDK, SYGVNS. CDR3 coding DNA: TGTGCCAGCAGCCGGGACAGTTTATGGGAGAACACTGAAGCTTTCTTT. Its translation: CASSRDSLWENTEAFF.

V and J are TRBV7-8 and TRBJ1-6, with D possibly TRBD1 on 5 matching bases. This CDR3 spans 13 amino acids. V was trimmed by 2 bases and J by 9 bases, leaving 8 bases between them. Germline V gene data show CDR1 as SGHVS and CDR2 as FQNEAQ. The CDR3 protein is CASSLQGGSPLHF. CDR3 DNA: TGTGCCAGCAGCTTACAGGGTGGTTCACCCCTCCACTTT. Full variable domain (rest looked up from reference TRBV7-8 and TRBJ1-6): GAGVSQSPRYKVAKRGQDVALRCDPISGHVSLFWYQQALGQGPEFLTYFQNEAQLDKSGLPSDRFFAERPEGSVSTLKIQRTQQEDSAVYLCASSLQGGSPLHFGNGTRLTVT.

This chain links TRBV6-2 or TRBV6-3 with TRBJ1-1, with a tentative D call TRBD1 (6 bases). In germline, CDR1 is MNHEY, CDR2 SVGEGT. This CDR3 has 15 amino acids. V lost 0 bases and J 2 bases, leaving 10 bases between the germline ends. The CDR3 sequence: CASSYSGHKNTEAFF. The CDR3 DNA reads TGTGCCAGCAGTTACTCGGGACACAAAAACACTGAAGCTTTCTTT.